These T cell receptor beta chains were read from a single sample in a study of blood T cell repertoires in COVID-19. TCRdb's copy holds only in-frame clones and misses some; the assay was immunoSEQ multiplex PCR. The sample has about 210,000 clones; almost 85% are singletons. What was sequenced was peripheral blood. These receptors were collected from a woman between 50 and 59 years old with active or convalescent COVID-19. CDR3s include the opening cysteine and the closing phenylalanine or tryptophan. Fields, in order: J gene, CDR3 length, V gene, D gene, clone size, CDR3 protein, CDR3 DNA. A D gene is named only where the DNA matches it firmly. Size is omitted from some rows. Given values are once, few, many or a class for expanded clones.

>TRBJ1-5|12|TRBV2|NA|NA
CASSSVVQPQHF
TGTGCCAGCAGTTCCGTAGTTCAGCCCCAGCATTTT
>TRBJ1-1|16|TRBV5-1|TRBD1|few
CASSLLAGGPNTEAFF
TGCGCCAGCAGCTTGCTGGCAGGGGGCCCGAACACTGAAGCTTTCTTT
>TRBJ1-4|15|TRBV28|NA|NA
CASSPQTGTNEKLFF
TGTGCCAGCAGTCCGCAGACAGGCACTAATGAAAAACTGTTTTTT
>TRBJ1-6|15|TRBV5-1|TRBD1|NA
CASSHYDRDDSPLHF
TGCGCCAGCAGCCACTACGACAGGGACGATTCACCCCTCCACTTT
>TRBJ1-1|13|TRBV19|TRBD1|NA
CASIRTGGTEAFF
TGTGCCAGTATTCGCACAGGGGGCACTGAAGCTTTCTTT
>TRBJ1-3|15|TRBV6-5|NA|NA
CASSSITYGGNTIYF
TGTGCCAGCAGTTCTATAACCTACGGGGGAAACACCATATATTTT
>TRBJ1-2|12|TRBV28|NA|NA
CASRLSYSGYTF
TGTGCCAGCAGGCTGAGTTATTCCGGCTACACCTTC
>TRBJ1-1|15|TRBV28|TRBD1|NA
CASSIPGQQNTEAFF
TGTGCCAGCAGCATACCGGGACAGCAGAACACTGAAGCTTTCTTT
>TRBJ2-7|14|TRBV5-4|NA|once
CASSLPGPPLEQYF
TGTGCCAGCAGCTTACCAGGCCCCCCTCTGGAGCAGTACTTC
>TRBJ2-1|17|TRBV27|TRBD2|NA
CASSAWVLAGSYNEQFF
TGTGCCAGCAGTGCCTGGGTACTAGCGGGGTCCTACAATGAGCAGTTCTTC
>TRBJ1-4|17|TRBV11-2|TRBD1|NA
CASSFRGDSPTNEKLFF
TGTGCCAGCAGCTTCAGGGGGGACAGCCCAACTAATGAAAAACTGTTTTTT
>TRBJ1-3|14|TRBV30|TRBD1|NA
CAWSPGTGRNTIYF
TGTGCCTGGAGTCCGGGGACAGGGAGGAACACCATATATTTT
>TRBJ2-1|14|TRBV11-1|NA|NA
CASSAGSIYNEQFF
TGTGCCAGCAGCGCGGGGTCGATTTACAATGAGCAGTTCTTC
>TRBJ1-2|15|TRBV3-1/TRBV3-2|TRBD1|NA
CASSSRDRGNYGYTF
TGTGCCAGCAGCTCCCGGGACAGGGGGAACTATGGCTACACCTTC
>TRBJ2-3|15|TRBV11-2|TRBD2|NA
CASSQRGGYTDTQYF
TGTGCCAGCAGCCAACGGGGGGGATACACAGATACGCAGTATTTT
>TRBJ1-4|21|TRBV24-1|TRBD1|NA
CATSDLWGRDRGLATNEKLFF
TGTGCCACCAGTGATTTGTGGGGAAGGGACAGGGGACTTGCAACTAATGAAAAACTGTTTTTT
>TRBJ1-2|13|TRBV12-3/TRBV12-4|TRBD1|NA
CASRDRAVYGYTF
TGTGCCAGCAGGGACAGGGCAGTCTATGGCTACACCTTC
>TRBJ1-2|16|TRBV4-2|TRBD1|NA
CASSQEFTGTGGGYTF
TGTGCCAGCAGCCAAGAATTTACGGGGACAGGGGGCGGCTACACCTTC
>TRBJ1-4|14|TRBV5-4|NA|NA
CASSLDRSNEKLFF
TGTGCCAGCAGCTTGGACAGGTCTAATGAAAAACTGTTTTTT
>TRBJ1-1|13|TRBV28|NA|NA
CASSLTSDREAFF
TGTGCCAGCAGCCTAACCTCAGACAGAGAAGCTTTCTTT
>TRBJ2-2|13|TRBV5-6|NA|NA
CASRLGGTGELFF
TGTGCCAGCAGGCTGGGGGGAACCGGGGAGCTGTTTTTT
>TRBJ1-6|12|TRBV3-1/TRBV3-2|NA|NA
CASSLPETPLHF
TGTGCCAGCAGCCTACCGGAGACACCCCTCCACTTT
>TRBJ1-4|14|TRBV27|NA|NA
CASRLQGSNEKLFF
TGTGCCAGCAGGCTACAGGGTTCTAATGAAAAACTGTTTTTT